The rows below give T cell receptor beta chains drawn from one sample of a study of T cell responses to AZD1222 COVID-19 vaccine. The protocol was immunoSEQ multiplex PCR, while the TCRdb copy is restricted to in-frame clones and leaves out a portion. In the table there are about 210,000 clones, 90% to 95% of which are singletons. This specimen was peripheral blood, taken 28 days after the second dose of the MenACWY control vaccine. The receptors derive from an adult who received the MenACWY meningococcal vaccine as a control. Both conserved end residues are part of each CDR3. The order of the fields is CDR3 protein, clone size, V gene, J gene. Not every row has a clone size; where given, it reads once, few, many or a size class.

CDR3: CSVGDRVGEKLFF; size: -; V: TRBV29-1; J: TRBJ1-4
CDR3: CASSAQGQSNTGELFF; size: -; V: TRBV4-2; J: TRBJ2-2
CDR3: CASTRQFSGNTIYF; size: -; V: TRBV28; J: TRBJ1-3
CDR3: CSVEENMNTEAFF; size: -; V: TRBV29-1; J: TRBJ1-1
CDR3: CASPSDRSTGELFF; size: -; V: TRBV2; J: TRBJ2-2
CDR3: CASSLGGDLQVELFF; size: -; V: TRBV28; J: TRBJ1-4
CDR3: CAWSFPNYGYTF; size: -; V: TRBV30; J: TRBJ1-2
CDR3: CASSTTSNEQFF; size: -; V: TRBV28; J: TRBJ2-1
CDR3: CATSRERGVYTDTQYF; size: once; V: TRBV15; J: TRBJ2-3
CDR3: CASRETGTVAQYF; size: -; V: TRBV6-5; J: TRBJ2-3
CDR3: CASSLLSNQPQHF; size: -; V: TRBV12-3/TRBV12-4; J: TRBJ1-5
CDR3: CASRKTGQGGYGYTF; size: -; V: TRBV11-2; J: TRBJ1-2
CDR3: CASQAGTTLSEKLFF; size: -; V: TRBV5-1; J: TRBJ1-4
CDR3: CASSIGQGQETQYF; size: -; V: TRBV19; J: TRBJ2-5
CDR3: CASRGGDAYGYTF; size: -; V: TRBV6-5; J: TRBJ1-2
CDR3: CASNTGVSYGYTF; size: -; V: TRBV28; J: TRBJ1-2
CDR3: CASREGQYSYEQYF; size: -; V: TRBV5-1; J: TRBJ2-7
CDR3: CATSEGTGDRWEQYF; size: -; V: TRBV24-1; J: TRBJ2-7
CDR3: CASTDLDTQYF; size: -; V: TRBV12-3/TRBV12-4; J: TRBJ2-3
CDR3: CASSLGKLYEQYF; size: -; V: TRBV27; J: TRBJ2-7
CDR3: CATSPTKMAGQRAEAFF; size: -; V: TRBV15; J: TRBJ1-1
CDR3: CASRGESTQYF; size: -; V: TRBV25-1; J: TRBJ2-5
CDR3: CASSPTDRFYYGYTF; size: -; V: TRBV4-3; J: TRBJ1-2
CDR3: CASSPRAQETQYF; size: once; V: TRBV18; J: TRBJ2-5
CDR3: CASSLLRTGTEAFF; size: -; V: TRBV7-8; J: TRBJ1-1
CDR3: CSARTGPYEQYF; size: -; V: TRBV29-1; J: TRBJ2-7
CDR3: CASSPTTGAYEQYF; size: -; V: TRBV18; J: TRBJ2-7
CDR3: CASSQGEFVYQATKLFF; size: -; V: TRBV3-1/TRBV3-2; J: TRBJ1-4
CDR3: CASSRTGDQPQHF; size: -; V: TRBV28; J: TRBJ1-5
CDR3: CATSDRTGGEQYF; size: -; V: TRBV24-1; J: TRBJ2-7
CDR3: CASSLGGTGGNRDSNTEAFF; size: -; V: TRBV13; J: TRBJ1-1
CDR3: CASSLRGTSGTSGGTDTQYF; size: -; V: TRBV7-3; J: TRBJ2-3
CDR3: CASSLEGTEQYF; size: -; V: TRBV5-1; J: TRBJ2-7
CDR3: CASSWTGGSEAFF; size: -; V: TRBV3-1/TRBV3-2; J: TRBJ1-1
CDR3: CASSSSPENTEAFF; size: once; V: TRBV6-6; J: TRBJ1-1
CDR3: CASSIGRGIAPDEQYF; size: -; V: TRBV19; J: TRBJ2-7
CDR3: CASSDPSGRVRLGTYEQYF; size: -; V: TRBV6-1; J: TRBJ2-7
CDR3: CASSLGGTYGYTF; size: -; V: TRBV5-6; J: TRBJ1-2
CDR3: CAWSVQQSSEAFF; size: -; V: TRBV30; J: TRBJ1-1
CDR3: CASSKGHGEKLFF; size: -; V: TRBV5-6; J: TRBJ1-4
CDR3: CASSEAGQELFF; size: -; V: TRBV2; J: TRBJ2-2
CDR3: CASSPRTLTTNEKLFF; size: -; V: TRBV5-1; J: TRBJ1-4
CDR3: CANPRGGANTGELFF; size: -; V: TRBV7-9; J: TRBJ2-2
CDR3: CASSLVQGHNTEAFF; size: -; V: TRBV27; J: TRBJ1-1